These 25 T cell receptor beta chains share one sample of origin, sequenced in a study of blood T cells in healthy people across ages. Sample-barcoded 5' priming and a J-beta primer mix drove a second PCR of about 7 to 11 cycles. MiXCR, run by TCRdb on the 5' RACE reads, gives a single entry per CDR3 protein. This sample has 1.5 million to 2 million distinct CDR3 sequences, with 30% to 35% found just once. The specimen sequenced was blood. All receptors derive from a woman aged 25 to 39 in good health.

This clonotype was detected a few times. The genes are TRBV24-1 and TRBJ2-1, with TRBD2 identical over 12 bases. V trimming: 0 bases; J trimming: 7 bases; junction bases outside the gene matches: 3. Germline loops: CDR1 KGHDR, CDR2 SFDVKD. This CDR3 spans 16 amino acids. The CDR3 sequence is CATSDLLAGGGNEQFF. The CDR3 DNA sequence: TGTGCCACCAGTGATTTGCTAGCGGGAGGGGGAAATGAGCAGTTCTTC.

This sequence joins TRBV12-3 or TRBV12-4 and TRBJ1-1, with TRBD1 as a possible D gene (5 bases). Trimming took off 5 bases at V and 6 bases at J, with 16 bases between the two ends. This CDR3 contains 14 residues. CDR3 sequence (DNA): TGTGCCAGCAGTAACCGACAGAAGTCTCCTGAAGCTTTCTTT. Translating it yields CASSNRQKSPEAFF.

Turning to this clonotype: One junction end does not reproduce the germline sequence, and a read error may be involved. The chain employs TRBV11-2 and TRBJ1-5; D uncertain. Looked up from germline, CDR1 is SGHAT and CDR2 is FQNNGV. The CDR3 is made up of 13 amino acids. In DNA, the CDR3 is TGTGCCAGCAGCTTAGGTGTAAATCAGCCCCTGCATTTT. Translation gives CASSLGVNQPLHF.

On this clonotype: At one of its ends the junction is not consistent with the germline gene, which may arise from a read error. The chain couples TRBV7-9 to TRBJ2-1, with 9 bases aligning to TRBD1. The CDR3 length is 13 residues. Per germline, CDR1 SEHNR and CDR2 FQNEAQ (reference sequence). The CDR3, as DNA: TGTGCCAGCAGCGGGACAGGGAAGAATGAGAAGTTTTTC. Translating it yields CASSGTGKNEKFF.

The DNA for the CDR3 is TGCAGCGTTGAAGATTTCGGGGATGAGCAGTACTTC. Translation gives CSVEDFGDEQYF. The rearrangement links TRBV29-1 to TRBJ2-4; D might be TRBD2 (5 bases). CDR3 size: 12 residues. Between the trimmed V and J ends, which lost 0 bases and 13 bases, there was a span of 13 bases. CDR1 and CDR2 (germline): SQVTM, ANQGSEA.

CDR3 residues: CASIKDRGRLDTEAFF. The CDR3 DNA sequence: TGTGCCAGCATCAAAGACAGGGGTCGTTTAGACACTGAAGCTTTCTTT. The chain has TRBV2 and TRBJ1-1; 8 positions agree with TRBD1. The V gene's germline CDR1 is SNHLY and CDR2 FYNNEI. Trimming removed 7 bases from V and 3 bases from J; junction bases left unmatched: 13. CDR3 length: 16 residues.

This clonotype was found a few times. The rearrangement uses TRBV30 and TRBJ2-5; D is ambiguous. V shed 4 bases and J shed 0 bases, with 9 bases lying between them. Germline assignment: CDR1 GTSNPN and CDR2 SVGIG (reference sequence). The CDR3 sequence is 13 residues long. In DNA, the CDR3 is TGTGCCTGGAATACAGACTACCAAGAGACCCAGTACTTC. Its protein is CAWNTDYQETQYF.

This sequence joins TRBV5-1 and TRBJ2-1; D is perhaps TRBD2 (5 bases). CDR1 and CDR2 (germline): SGHRS, YFSETQ. V was cut by 0 bases and J by 3 bases, with 13 bases left in between. The CDR3 extends over 16 amino acids. The CDR3, as DNA: TGCGCCAGCAGCTTGGCTTGGGGTAGCGTCTACAATGAGCAGTTCTTC. Protein product: CASSLAWGSVYNEQFF.

Ten or more counts support this clonotype. The V and J genes are TRBV4-2 and TRBJ2-3; a weak D match, TRBD2 (5 bases). Germline assignment: CDR1 LGHNA and CDR2 YNFKEQ. The germline V and J ends were trimmed by 4 bases and 4 bases, with 21 bases remaining between them. The CDR3 has 17 amino acids. The CDR3 loop reads CASSPRLGREPADTQYF. As DNA, the CDR3 is TGTGCCAGCAGCCCTCGTTTAGGCCGGGAACCGGCAGATACGCAGTATTTT.

The rearrangement joins TRBV9 to TRBJ1-3, with a weak D call TRBD1 (5 bases). The CDR3 extends over 15 amino acids. Germline V CDR1 and CDR2: SGDLS, YYNGEE. V lost 0 bases to trimming and J lost 4 bases, with 11 bases between them. This CDR3 reads CASSVGGESGNTIYF. DNA of the CDR3: TGTGCCAGCAGCGTAGGAGGGGAGAGCGGAAACACCATATATTTT.

The rearrangement uses TRBV7-7 and TRBJ2-1; 8 nucleotides match TRBD1. V shed 5 bases, J shed 3 bases, and the junction held 6 bases outside the gene matches. The germline CDR1 and CDR2 sequences are SSHAT and FNYEAQ (reference sequence). CDR3 length equals 15 residues. CDR3: CASSRAGTGYNEQFF. CDR3 coding DNA: TGTGCCAGCAGCCGCGCCGGGACAGGCTACAATGAGCAGTTCTTC. Looking up the rest from reference TRBV7-7 and TRBJ2-1 gives the full variable domain: GAGVSQSPRYKVTKRGQDVTLRCDPISSHATLYWYQQALGQGPEFLTYFNYEAQPDKSGLPSDRFSAERPEGSISTLTIQRTEQRDSAMYRCASSRAGTGYNEQFFGPGTRLTVL.

The chain employs TRBV20-1 and TRBJ2-1, with 12 bases fitting TRBD1. The CDR3 loop spans 15 amino acids. The germline CDR1 and CDR2 sequences are DFQATT and SNEGSKA (reference sequence). Germline trimming cut 5 bases from V and 1 base from J; bases unmatched to any gene: 3. CDR3 sequence reads: CSAWDRGQSYNEQFF. In DNA form, the CDR3 reads TGCAGTGCTTGGGACAGGGGGCAGTCCTACAATGAGCAGTTCTTC.

The chain recombines TRBV7-2 with TRBJ2-7; no reliable D call. The CDR3 length is 14 residues. V was clipped by 6 bases and J by 5 bases, with 17 bases between them. The germline gives CDR1 SGHTA, CDR2 FQGNSA. The CDR3, as DNA: TGTGCCAGCAGTACTGGCTCGATTAGGAACGAGCAGTACTTC. It is translated as CASSTGSIRNEQYF.

This clonotype occurred a few times. This chain links TRBV5-1 with TRBJ2-3; D ambiguous. Trimming stripped 3 bases from V and 10 bases from J, with 15 bases between. This CDR3 has 13 residues. Germline V CDR1 and CDR2: SGHRS, YFSETQ. The CDR3 reads CASSSPEVSAQYF. The CDR3 DNA reads as TGCGCCAGCAGCTCGCCCGAGGTTTCGGCGCAGTATTTT.

Concerning this clonotype: The junction differs from germline at one of its ends, possibly a read error. V usage is TRBV11-2 and J usage is TRBJ2-3; a possible D gene is TRBD1 (6 bases). Germline CDR1 and CDR2: SGHAT and FQNNGV. CDR3 size: 13 residues. The CDR3 nucleotides read TGTGCCAGCAGCTCGTTCAGGGGAGATACGCGGTATTTT. It encodes CASSSFRGDTRYF.

CDR3 coding DNA: TGTGCCAGCAGCTTAGGTTTGGTAGGGGCCAATACCCGGGAAAAACTGTTTTTT. Translated, it gives CASSLGLVGANTREKLFF. The chain recombines TRBV7-8 with TRBJ1-4; the D gene is possibly TRBD1 (5 bases). The CDR3 has 18 residues. Germline-derived CDR1 and CDR2 are SGHVS and FQNEAQ. V lost 1 base, J lost 8 bases, and 23 bases lay in between.

This clonotype was picked up many times. The rearrangement links TRBV5-1 to TRBJ2-5; D is undetermined. V gave up 4 bases and J gave up 5 bases, with 12 bases separating them. The germline V gene has CDR1 SGHRS and CDR2 YFSETQ. The CDR3 loop spans 13 amino acids. Written as DNA, the CDR3 is TGCGCCAGCAGCGCCGCGAGCGTGGAGACCCAGTACTTC. Translated: CASSAASVETQYF.

Remarks on this clonotype: This clone may be a read error of a much larger clone one base away. The chain has TRBV12-3 or TRBV12-4 and TRBJ2-4, with 8 bases lining up with TRBD1. The end of the DNA aligns better with TRBJ2-7, so the J call may be wrong. The length of the CDR3 is 14 residues. As DNA, the CDR3 is TGTGCCAGTACATGTCTGACAGGGGCTGGCGAGCAGTACTTC. It codes for CASTCLTGAGEQYF.

Of note for this clonotype: A much larger clone differs by one base, so this may be a read error. The J gene is TRBJ2-2, the V gene TRBV2; the D is unclear. Per the germline V gene, CDR1 is SNHLY and CDR2 is FYNNEI. The CDR3 loop spans 14 amino acids. Trimming removed 9 bases at V and 3 bases at J, with 14 bases between. This chain's CDR3 is CARQRVPDTGELFF. Here the CDR3 DNA reads TGTGCCAGACAAAGGGTCCCCGACACCGGGGAGCTGTTTTTT.

The chain has TRBV27 and TRBJ2-7; 8 nucleotides match TRBD1. The length of the CDR3 is 15 residues. Per germline, CDR1 MNHEY and CDR2 SMNVEV (reference sequence). V was clipped by 6 bases and J by 5 bases; unmatched bases: 12. Written as DNA, the CDR3 is TGTGCCAGCAGGCCTACCGGGACAGGTGGTGACGAGCAGTACTTC. This encodes CASRPTGTGGDEQYF.

The V and J genes are TRBV4-1 and TRBJ2-1, with D possibly called TRBD1 or TRBD2 (5 bases each). Germline-derived CDR1 and CDR2 are MGHRA and YSYEKL. The CDR3 runs 14 residues. The V end was cut by 0 bases, the J end by 9 bases, with 12 bases between. CDR3 loop: CASSQDGGTGEQFF. CDR3 DNA sequence: TGCGCCAGCAGCCAAGATGGAGGAACAGGTGAGCAGTTCTTC.

This clonotype was picked up a small number of times. The chain has TRBV28 and TRBJ2-3, with 8 bases that match TRBD1. This CDR3 comprises 16 residues. The germline V gene encodes CDR1 MDHEN and CDR2 SYDVKM. V shed 5 bases, J shed 5 bases, and the junction held 12 bases outside the gene matches. CDR3 protein: CASSAQGAPGGDTQYF. For the CDR3, the DNA is TGTGCCAGCAGTGCGCAGGGGGCCCCAGGGGGAGATACGCAGTATTTT.

The chain recombines TRBV4-1 with TRBJ1-2; 10 bases fit TRBD1. The CDR3 covers 15 residues. Trimming removed 4 bases from V and 4 bases from J; junction bases left unmatched: 6. In germline, CDR1 is MGHRA, CDR2 YSYEKL. The CDR3 sequence is CASSLDRGRSYGYTF. The DNA of the CDR3 is TGCGCCAGCAGCCTAGACAGGGGGCGAAGCTATGGCTACACCTTC.

This chain links TRBV6-2 or TRBV6-3 with TRBJ2-1, with D perhaps TRBD2 (6 bases). Germline-derived CDR1 and CDR2 are MNHEY and SVGEGT. V gave up 0 bases and J gave up 9 bases, with 9 bases separating them. The CDR3 has 13 residues. The DNA for the CDR3 is TGTGCCAGCAGTTACTCGACTAGTCGTGAGCAGTTCTTC. Protein sequence: CASSYSTSREQFF.

This clonotype appeared a few times. The chain has TRBV7-3 and TRBJ2-1; D unresolved. Trimming stripped 3 bases from V and 2 bases from J, with 11 bases between. This CDR3 spans 15 amino acids. CDR1 is SGHTA and CDR2 is FQGTGA in the germline V gene. For the CDR3, the DNA is TGTGCCAGCAGCTTCGGGCAGTTCCCCTACAATGAGCAGTTCTTC. This gives the protein CASSFGQFPYNEQFF.